This paragraph covers one TCR beta chain sequence. The same CDR3 can be traced to other DNA sequences in this sample. Profiled with immunoSEQ multiplex PCR; TCRdb holds only in-frame clones, not every one. The table shows around 200,000 clones, with around nine tenths occurring only once. The sample comes from a study of blood T cell repertoires in COVID-19. The CDR3 is made up of 14 amino acids. V lost 5 bases and J 2 bases, leaving 10 bases between the germline ends. Germline loops: CDR1 MDHEN, CDR2 SYDVKM. The receptor was derived from a man aged 35 to 55 with active or convalescent COVID-19. The chain recombines TRBV28 with TRBJ1-3, with D possibly TRBD1 on 6 matching bases. The sequencing input was peripheral blood. CDR3 nucleotides: TGTGCCAGCAGTCTAGGGGGGGCTGGAAACACCATATATTTT. Amino acid sequence: CASSLGGAGNTIYF. Complete variable domain (other parts from reference TRBV28 and TRBJ1-3): DVKVTQSSRYLVKRTGEKVFLECVQDMDHENMFWYRQDPGLGLRLIYFSYDVKMKEKGDIPEGYSVSREKKERFSLILESASTNQTSMYLCASSLGGAGNTIYFGEGSWLTVV.